The rows below give T cell receptor beta chains drawn from one sample of a study of T-cell reconstitution after alpha-beta-depleted transplantation in children. One entry per CDR3 protein results from TCRdb running MiXCR on the PCR reads. The data show about 580,000 distinct CDR3 sequences, roughly 27% seen once. This sample comprised PBMCs, obtained before TCRalphabeta/CD19-depleted stem cell transplant. Receptors were obtained from a boy younger than two with Wiskott-Aldrich syndrome, due to receive a stem cell transplant. Each CDR3 is given without its conserved first and last residue. Each record gives: V gene, J gene, clone size, CDR3 protein. Clone size is given for some rows only: seen once, a few or many times, or a class if the clone is expanded.

v_call: TRBV11-2
j_call: TRBJ2-5
clone_size: -
cdr3_aa: ASSLLNRGETQY

v_call: TRBV20-1
j_call: TRBJ2-5
clone_size: once
cdr3_aa: SARDVRQAQY

v_call: TRBV20-1
j_call: TRBJ2-1
clone_size: few
cdr3_aa: SAGLAEYYNEQF

v_call: TRBV10-3
j_call: TRBJ2-1
clone_size: few
cdr3_aa: ASGRRGDYNEQF

v_call: TRBV5-1
j_call: TRBJ2-7
clone_size: few
cdr3_aa: ASSSTVFPIEQY

v_call: TRBV6-1
j_call: TRBJ1-1
clone_size: few
cdr3_aa: ASSRQGNTEA

v_call: TRBV5-1
j_call: TRBJ2-1
clone_size: -
cdr3_aa: ASSLTPDRERYNEQF

v_call: TRBV3-1
j_call: TRBJ2-1
clone_size: few
cdr3_aa: ASSHLREGPNEQF

v_call: TRBV5-1
j_call: TRBJ2-5
clone_size: -
cdr3_aa: ASSTGLGALETQY

v_call: TRBV6-2/TRBV6-3
j_call: TRBJ2-3
clone_size: -
cdr3_aa: ASSFPGSIGSQY

v_call: TRBV7-9
j_call: TRBJ2-1
clone_size: -
cdr3_aa: ASSLGQGAMNEQF

v_call: TRBV3-1
j_call: TRBJ2-2
clone_size: -
cdr3_aa: ASSPTLNTGELF

v_call: TRBV7-9
j_call: TRBJ2-1
clone_size: -
cdr3_aa: ASSAGLDLGGGQQF

v_call: TRBV10-3
j_call: TRBJ2-3
clone_size: -
cdr3_aa: AISDKRESSDTQY

v_call: TRBV25-1
j_call: TRBJ2-7
clone_size: few
cdr3_aa: ASSQVAQGAEQY

v_call: TRBV7-8
j_call: TRBJ2-1
clone_size: few
cdr3_aa: ASSPGGRTGPHEQF

v_call: TRBV6-1
j_call: TRBJ2-1
clone_size: few
cdr3_aa: ASSEVPGFGEQF

v_call: TRBV5-1
j_call: TRBJ2-2
clone_size: -
cdr3_aa: ASSRTSGRSDTGELF

v_call: TRBV9
j_call: TRBJ1-2
clone_size: -
cdr3_aa: ASSVGQNYGYT

v_call: TRBV11-2
j_call: TRBJ1-1
clone_size: -
cdr3_aa: ASSLRPRGTEAF

v_call: TRBV7-9
j_call: TRBJ1-4
clone_size: -
cdr3_aa: ASSGAVANEKLF

v_call: TRBV29-1
j_call: TRBJ2-7
clone_size: -
cdr3_aa: SVGDTRSEQY

v_call: TRBV24-1
j_call: TRBJ2-1
clone_size: -
cdr3_aa: ATSEAGQKPYNEQF

v_call: TRBV5-5
j_call: TRBJ2-5
clone_size: -
cdr3_aa: ASSLRGLDQETQY

v_call: TRBV24-1
j_call: TRBJ2-5
clone_size: -
cdr3_aa: ATSDQGGRSNQETQY

v_call: TRBV10-3
j_call: TRBJ2-3
clone_size: few
cdr3_aa: AIRQLAYSTDTQY

v_call: TRBV5-1
j_call: TRBJ2-7
clone_size: few
cdr3_aa: ASSLVSAYTYEQY

v_call: TRBV27
j_call: TRBJ1-6
clone_size: few
cdr3_aa: ASSPPRPGNSPLH

v_call: TRBV29-1
j_call: TRBJ2-3
clone_size: few
cdr3_aa: SVEGEADTQY

v_call: TRBV15
j_call: TRBJ2-1
clone_size: few
cdr3_aa: ATSLGQFYNEQF

v_call: TRBV12-3/TRBV12-4
j_call: TRBJ1-1
clone_size: few
cdr3_aa: ASSLGLGEAF